This T cell receptor (beta chain) is drawn from a study of blood T cell repertoires in COVID-19. Study-wide context: There were acute and convalescent COVID-19 samples, and they came from the United States, Italy and Spain.

Trimming stripped 5 bases from V and 4 bases from J, with 17 bases between. CDR3 length: 15 residues. Germline V gives CDR1 SGHRS, CDR2 YFSETQ. TCRdb's copy holds only in-frame clones and misses some; the assay was immunoSEQ multiplex PCR. The repertoire has some 100,000 clones, around four fifths of them found once; the top ten carry around an eighth. The source is a man aged 45-65 years with active or convalescent COVID-19. V gene TRBV5-1 combines with J gene TRBJ2-3, with a weak D call TRBD1 (7 bases). Sequenced sample: peripheral blood. The CDR3 bases are TGCGCCAGCAGTTTATCGCGGGACAGCCCAGATACGCAGTATTTT. It specifies CASSLSRDSPDTQYF.